Included here is one TCR beta chain sequence, with context. Its target is unknown. The sample belongs to a study of metastatic and nonmetastatic thyroid tumors. Across the whole study: Peripheral blood and tumor or nodule samples from malignant and benign thyroid patients were compared.

Thyroid surgery was performed in patients who had received no treatment beforehand. Study processing details: Using the CDR3 differences seen across clinicopathological groups, the authors built a distant-metastasis classifier for papillary thyroid cancer, which was meant to discriminate distant-metastatic patients. TCRdb redid the clone calls on the PCR reads using MiXCR. It is TCRdb's table, rather than the study itself, that gives the V and J calls and clone size. The sample has 30,000 to 45,000 clones; around a third are singletons. This CDR3 region has 14 residues. The germline gives CDR1 SGHRS, CDR2 YFSETQ. The V end lost 4 bases, the J end lost 5 bases, and 13 bases lay between the germline ends. Findings and limits, study-wide: When malignant thyroid tumors were compared with benign nodules, TCR beta diversity was reportedly significantly higher in the malignant tumors. This held in both blood and tumor samples.

The sequenced material came from tumor tissue. The origin of this receptor is a female donor with papillary thyroid cancer or a benign thyroid nodule (not recorded which). Some clones in this sample may be carry-over from other donors' samples. The chain is built from TRBV5-1 and TRBJ1-5; tentatively, D is TRBD1 (6 bases). This CDR3 reads CASSQGTNDQPQHF. DNA for the CDR3: TGCGCCAGCAGCCAGGGGACGAACGATCAGCCCCAGCATTTT.